A single sample is the source of the 28 T cell receptor beta chains below, sequenced in a study of blood T cell repertoires in COVID-19. Measured with immunoSEQ multiplex PCR; TCRdb has only the in-frame clones, and not every one. The data contain about 120,000 clones, 83% of them seen just once; the ten biggest clones take up over 2%. The source material was peripheral blood. Receptors were obtained from a man aged 25 to 40 with acute or convalescent COVID-19.

The rearrangement links TRBV27 to TRBJ2-3; D is unresolved. V lost 3 bases, J lost 4 bases, and 5 bases lay in between. This CDR3 region has 12 residues. Germline lookup yields CDR1 MNHEY and CDR2 SMNVEV (reference sequence). CDR3 bases: TGTGCCAGCAGTTTCTCGGCAGATACGCAGTATTTT. As protein: CASSFSADTQYF.

The J gene is TRBJ2-7, the V gene TRBV9; 13 nucleotides line up with TRBD2. Germline trimming cut 3 bases from V and 0 bases from J; bases unmatched to any gene: 9. Germline CDR1 reads SGDLS; CDR2 reads YYNGEE. The length of the CDR3 is 18 residues. The CDR3 bases are TGTGCCAGCAGCGAGGGACTAGCGGGAACAGAAGGCTCCTACGAGCAGTACGTC. Encoded protein: CASSEGLAGTEGSYEQYV.

V gene TRBV30 combines with J gene TRBJ1-3, with 7 bases identical to TRBD1. The J segment lost 1 base and the V segment lost 3 bases, leaving 3 bases of the junction unmatched. This CDR3 is built from 14 residues. CDR1 and CDR2 (germline): GTSNPN, SVGIG (reference sequence). CDR3 sequence: CAWRGQASGNTIYF. The CDR3 nucleotides are TGTGCCTGGAGAGGACAGGCGTCTGGAAACACCATATATTTT. Filled out from reference TRBV30 and TRBJ1-3, the complete variable domain reads SQTIHQWPATLVQPVGSPLSLECTVEGTSNPNLYWYRQAAGRGLQLLFYSVGIGQISSEVPQNLSASRPQDRQFILSSKKLLLSDSGFYLCAWRGQASGNTIYFGEGSWLTVV.

The chain has TRBV18 and TRBJ1-2, with unresolved D. This CDR3 is built from 14 residues. V was shortened by 5 bases and J by 3 bases, with 13 bases between the two germline ends. Germline V lookup: CDR1 KGHSH, CDR2 LQKENI. The chain's CDR3 is CASSTSGRDYGYTF. CDR3 in DNA: TGTGCCAGCTCAACTTCCGGGCGGGACTATGGCTACACCTTC.

Written as DNA, the CDR3 is TGTGCCAGCAGTCTACTAGCGGGGGGGCCCTACGAGCAGTACTTC. This gives the protein CASSLLAGGPYEQYF. The chain is built from TRBV6-2 or TRBV6-3 and TRBJ2-7, with 13 bases fitting TRBD2. This CDR3 contains 15 residues. Germline CDR1 and CDR2: MNHEY and SVGEGT. J was trimmed by 2 bases and V by 5 bases; bases with no gene match: 3.

The rearrangement uses TRBV5-5 and TRBJ2-7; TRBD1 matches at 8 bases. This CDR3 is 13 amino acids long. The germline gives CDR1 SGHKS, CDR2 YYEKEE (reference sequence). The J segment lost 7 bases and the V segment lost 2 bases, leaving 5 bases of the junction unmatched. CDR3 residues: CASSFRGTGEQYV. CDR3 DNA: TGTGCCAGCAGCTTTCGTGGGACAGGTGAGCAGTACGTC.

The V call is TRBV7-9, the J call TRBJ1-4; 8 bases are a match to TRBD1. This CDR3 spans 17 amino acids. Germline V CDR1 and CDR2: SEHNR, FQNEAQ (reference sequence). With V trimmed by 3 bases and J by 8 bases, 14 bases remained unmatched. The CDR3 bases are TGTGCCAGCAGCTTTTCGGGACAGGTTGGTGAGGGAGAAAAACTGTTTTTT. Protein product: CASSFSGQVGEGEKLFF.

This clone was observed a single time. J is TRBJ1-2 and V is TRBV7-8, with TRBD1 matching 7 bases. CDR3 length: 15 amino acids. CDR1 SGHVS and CDR2 FQNEAQ come from the germline V gene. With 4 bases clipped from V and 6 bases from J, the junction kept 11 bases outside the gene matches. Here the CDR3 reads CASSSLGTAHDGYTF. The CDR3 DNA reads as TGTGCCAGCAGCTCCCTCGGGACAGCCCACGATGGCTACACCTTC.

The J gene is TRBJ2-1, the V gene TRBV30, with 8 bases that match TRBD1. V gave up 1 base and J gave up 7 bases; unmatched junction bases: 6. Looked up from germline, CDR1 is GTSNPN and CDR2 is SVGIG (reference sequence). This CDR3 has 14 amino acids. The CDR3 nucleotides read TGTGCCTGGAGTGAGGGCAGGGGGCGGAATGAGCAGTTCTTC. Amino acid sequence: CAWSEGRGRNEQFF.

J is TRBJ1-2 and V is TRBV7-9; D remains ambiguous. Germline CDR1 and CDR2: SEHNR and FQNEAQ (reference sequence). V lost 3 bases, J lost 4 bases, and 3 bases lay in between. The CDR3 covers 11 residues. CDR3 sequence reads: CASSFRYGYTF. The CDR3 nucleotides are TGTGCCAGCAGCTTCCGCTATGGCTACACCTTC. The full variable domain, in which reference TRBV7-9 and TRBJ1-2 provide the parts outside the CDR3, is DTGVSQNPRHKITKRGQNVTFRCDPISEHNRLYWYRQTLGQGPEFLTYFQNEAQLEKSRLLSDRFSAERPKGSFSTLEIQRTEQGDSAMYLCASSFRYGYTFGSGTRLTVV.

This clone has only a few counts. V gene TRBV27 combines with J gene TRBJ1-1, with D perhaps matching TRBD1 (6 bases). CDR3 length equals 12 residues. V was clipped by 5 bases and J by 5 bases, with 9 bases between them. Germline assignment: CDR1 MNHEY and CDR2 SMNVEV (reference sequence). This CDR3 reads CASSDRLTEAFF. The CDR3, as DNA: TGTGCCAGCAGTGACAGGTTAACTGAAGCTTTCTTT.

The chain employs TRBV10-2 and TRBJ1-4; 7 bases map to TRBD1. This CDR3 region has 14 residues. Per the germline V gene, CDR1 is WSHSY and CDR2 is SAAADI. Trimming took 8 bases from V and 7 from J; bases not matched to a gene: 10. The CDR3 reads CASGQGVDGEKLFF. Written as DNA, the CDR3 is TGCGCCAGCGGCCAGGGGGTCGACGGTGAAAAACTGTTTTTT.

This clone was detected only once. The chain joins TRBV2 to TRBJ2-3; maybe TRBD2 (6 bases). The V gene lost 4 bases and the J gene lost 3 bases, with 11 bases spanning the gap. The CDR3 loop spans 14 amino acids. Looked up from germline, CDR1 is SNHLY and CDR2 is FYNNEI. The CDR3 sequence: CASSGGDLTDTQYF. Here the CDR3 DNA reads TGTGCCAGCAGTGGGGGGGATTTAACAGATACGCAGTATTTT.

This clone was detected only once. The chain links TRBV9 to TRBJ2-1, with TRBD2 matching 9 bases. V trimming: 4 bases; J trimming: 4 bases; junction bases outside the gene matches: 6. The CDR3 has 15 amino acids. In germline, CDR1 is SGDLS, CDR2 YYNGEE. The CDR3: CASSPTSGSYNEQFF. CDR3 sequence (DNA): TGTGCCAGCAGCCCAACTAGCGGGTCGTACAATGAGCAGTTCTTC.

The rearrangement uses TRBV5-8 and TRBJ2-7; TRBD1 matches 9 bases. The CDR3 runs to 14 residues. In germline, CDR1 is SGHTS, CDR2 YDEGEE. Trimming cost V 4 bases and J 2 bases; bases outside gene matches: 4. This CDR3 reads CASSRTGVTYEQYF. The DNA for the CDR3 is TGTGCCAGCAGCCGGACAGGGGTAACCTACGAGCAGTACTTC.

The chain uses TRBV5-1 and TRBJ2-7; 7 bases fit TRBD1. Per the germline V gene, CDR1 is SGHRS and CDR2 is YFSETQ. J lost 3 bases, V lost 4 bases, and 16 bases had no gene match. The CDR3 spans 17 residues. The CDR3 is CASSPLIGTVSFYEQYF. The CDR3 coding sequence is TGCGCCAGCAGCCCACTTATCGGGACAGTATCTTTCTACGAGCAGTACTTC.

The J gene is TRBJ2-2, the V gene TRBV7-3, with TRBD2 matching over 13 bases. The CDR3 has 17 amino acids. The germline V gene has CDR1 SGHTA and CDR2 FQGTGA. Trimming at V came to 5 bases and at J to 7 bases, leaving 10 bases not matched to a gene. DNA for the CDR3: TGTGCCAGCAGCCCGCGACTAGCGGGAGGTCCGGGCGGGGAGCTGTTTTTT. It translates to CASSPRLAGGPGGELFF.

The V and J genes are TRBV6-5 and TRBJ2-1, with D perhaps matching TRBD2 (6 bases). The CDR3 covers 11 residues. The V end was cut by 7 bases, the J end by 8 bases, with 9 bases between. The germline V gene has CDR1 MNHEY and CDR2 SVGAGI. CDR3 sequence: CASTAGYEQFF. The CDR3 bases are TGTGCCAGCACGGCGGGATATGAGCAGTTCTTC.

This clone was seen only a few times. As DNA, the CDR3 is TGTGCCAGTAGTATCTTCCAGGGGGTTGAAAAACTGTTTTTT. This gives the protein CASSIFQGVEKLFF. The chain couples TRBV19 to TRBJ1-4; 7 bases are shared with TRBD1. Trimming at V came to 3 bases and at J to 7 bases, leaving 5 bases not matched to a gene. This CDR3 is 14 amino acids long. CDR1 LNHDA and CDR2 SQIVND come from the germline V gene (reference sequence). Looking up the rest from reference TRBV19 and TRBJ1-4 gives the full variable domain: DGGITQSPKYLFRKEGQNVTLSCEQNLNHDAMYWYRQDPGQGLRLIYYSQIVNDFQKGDIAEGYSVSREKKESFPLTVTSAQKNPTAFYLCASSIFQGVEKLFFGSGTQLSVL.

This clone was detected a few times. The V call is TRBV3-1 (or the pseudogene TRBV3-2), the J call TRBJ2-3, with D perhaps matching TRBD1 (6 bases). Looked up from germline, CDR1 is LGHDT and CDR2 is YNNKEL (reference sequence). This CDR3 is 14 amino acids long. V lost 1 base and J 1 base, leaving 6 bases between the germline ends. DNA of the CDR3: TGTGCCAGCAGCCAAGGACAGGGCACAGATACGCAGTATTTT. Translation gives CASSQGQGTDTQYF.

The V call is TRBV5-1, the J call TRBJ1-2, with 10 positions matching TRBD1. The CDR3 length is 13 residues. The V and J ends lost 4 bases and 6 bases, in that order; junction bases with no gene match: 3. CDR1 and CDR2 (germline): SGHRS, YFSETQ. The CDR3 bases are TGCGCCAGCAGCCCCGGACAGGGGGATGGCTACACCTTC. As protein: CASSPGQGDGYTF.

The rearrangement uses TRBV5-1 and TRBJ1-2, with D possibly TRBD1 on 5 matching bases. This CDR3 comprises 11 residues. The germline gives CDR1 SGHRS, CDR2 YFSETQ. V lost 0 bases and J 8 bases, leaving 5 bases between the germline ends. The CDR3 protein is CASSLEGGYTF. CDR3 DNA: TGCGCCAGCAGCTTGGAGGGGGGCTACACCTTC.

The chain is built from TRBV28 and TRBJ1-6; D not resolved. This CDR3 has 16 residues. Trimming pared 3 bases from V and 7 bases from J, leaving 16 bases between. Looked up from germline, CDR1 is MDHEN and CDR2 is SYDVKM. The CDR3 DNA sequence: TGTGCCAGCAGTTTCGGGTCGGATGCACTGAATTCACCCCTCCACTTT. Translation gives CASSFGSDALNSPLHF.

The chain uses TRBV4-1 and TRBJ2-7; TRBD1 might be the D (6 bases). This CDR3 spans 13 amino acids. V lost 0 bases and J lost 6, with 9 bases in between. The germline V gene has CDR1 MGHRA and CDR2 YSYEKL. CDR3 sequence reads: CASSQDRGIEQYF. CDR3 nucleotide sequence: TGCGCCAGCAGCCAAGATAGGGGGATCGAGCAGTACTTC.

The chain carries TRBV27 and TRBJ2-3, with D maybe TRBD1 (7 bases). Between the trimmed V and J ends, which lost 4 bases and 8 bases, there was a span of 16 bases. The CDR3 covers 14 residues. CDR1 MNHEY and CDR2 SMNVEV come from the germline V gene (reference sequence). The CDR3 loop reads CASSYGGQNPTQYF. In nucleotides, the CDR3 is TGTGCCAGCAGTTACGGGGGACAGAACCCTACGCAGTATTTT.

This clone was observed a single time. The chain has TRBV27 and TRBJ2-7, with a tentative D call TRBD2 (5 bases). The CDR3 totals 14 residues. Germline CDR1 and CDR2: MNHEY and SMNVEV (reference sequence). Trimming took off 0 bases at V and 3 bases at J, with 9 bases between the two ends. The chain's CDR3 is CASSLSPGSYEQYF. The CDR3 bases are TGTGCCAGCAGTTTATCTCCGGGGAGCTACGAGCAGTACTTC.

J is TRBJ2-3 and V is TRBV6-2 or TRBV6-3, with 7 bases identical to TRBD2. This CDR3 spans 15 amino acids. Germline-derived CDR1 and CDR2 are MNHEY and SVGEGT. The junction had 9 bases not matched to a gene; V was cut back by 6 bases and J by 3 bases. CDR3 loop: CASSSAGVRTDTQYF. The CDR3 DNA reads TGTGCCAGCAGCTCCGCGGGGGTCAGGACAGATACGCAGTATTTT.

The rearrangement links TRBV14 to TRBJ2-2; perhaps TRBD2 as D (6 bases). Germline lookup yields CDR1 SGHDN and CDR2 FVKESK. CDR3 length: 17 residues. Deletions cut 0 bases from V and 6 bases from J, with 17 bases between. In DNA, the CDR3 is TGTGCCAGCAGCCAAGACGGTGGGTCTAGCGCCCCCGGGGAGCTGTTTTTT. It specifies CASSQDGGSSAPGELFF.